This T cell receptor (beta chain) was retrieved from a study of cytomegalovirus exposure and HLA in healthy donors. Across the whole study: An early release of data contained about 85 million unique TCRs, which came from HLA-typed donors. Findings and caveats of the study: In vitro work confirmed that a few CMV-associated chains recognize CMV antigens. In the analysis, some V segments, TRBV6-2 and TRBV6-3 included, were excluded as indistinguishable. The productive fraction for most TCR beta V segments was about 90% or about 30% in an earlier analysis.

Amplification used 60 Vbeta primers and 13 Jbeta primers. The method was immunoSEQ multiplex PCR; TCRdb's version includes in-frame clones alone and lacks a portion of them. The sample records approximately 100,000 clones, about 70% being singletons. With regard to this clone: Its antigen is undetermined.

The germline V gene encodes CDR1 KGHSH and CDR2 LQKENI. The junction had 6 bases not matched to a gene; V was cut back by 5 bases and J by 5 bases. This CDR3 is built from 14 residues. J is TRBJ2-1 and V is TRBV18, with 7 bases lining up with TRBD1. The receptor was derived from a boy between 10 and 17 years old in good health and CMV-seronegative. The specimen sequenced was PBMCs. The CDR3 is CASSTLQGHNEQFF. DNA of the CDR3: TGTGCCAGCTCAACTCTACAGGGGCACAATGAGCAGTTCTTC.